This TCR beta chain was retrieved from a study of blood T cell repertoires in COVID-19 (dated by TCRdb to 2020 to 2022). Looking at the study overall: The collaborator samples originated in the United States, Italy and Spain and spanned the acute and convalescent phases of COVID-19. The material from the prospective study consisted of cDNA or gDNA derived from T cells, B-cell-depleted T cells, or PBMCs. The dataset comprised deeply sampled blood TCRbeta repertoires from subjects exposed to, actively infected with, or recovered from COVID-19. The repertoires were released in a freely available public database intended as a resource for research on the immune response to SARS-CoV-2. The samples were drawn from the first 160 participants of the ongoing ImmuneRACE study and from over 950 subjects provided by 6 global collaborators. Sample metadata almost always included a de-identified subject ID, COVID-19 status, age in years and sex. HLA class I and class II types, where available, came from metadata supplied by the sample provider rather than from assay-based typing.

The collaborating institutions used their own protocols to collect whole blood in K2EDTA tubes. For TCRbeta analysis, collaborators shipped samples as frozen whole blood, isolated PBMCs, or DNA extracted from either of those sample types. The immunoSEQ Assay, a bias-controlled multiplex PCR, was used to amplify TCRbeta CDR3 regions from genomic DNA. The authors processed their data as follows. Within the assay, amplification of reference gene primers was used to estimate how many nucleated cells each sample contained. To quantify the absolute abundance of each unique TCRbeta CDR3 rearrangement, sequence reads were collapsed and filtered. Productive Simpson clonality was computed per sample as the square root of Simpson's diversity index over productive rearrangements. TCRdb took over this immuneACCESS table, retaining in-frame rearrangements with V and J assigned. Such tables are incomplete; in checked studies, under half of the missing clones stem from an unresolved V gene, and the remainder is unexplained. Clone size and the V and J calls come from that table; the DNA yielded D and trimming. For this sample there are 90,000 to 150,000 clones; 75% to 85% appear just once. Of the sample, around 4.1% falls within the top ten clones.

A word on this clone: Its antigen specificity is not known. The input lacks base qualities; no much larger clone sits a single base away.

Inclusive of the bounding cysteine and phenylalanine, the CDR3 is 15 residues long. Only the CDR3 DNA is retained, 45 bases long and in frame from the first base. The germline V gene (reference sequence) specifies PRHDT as CDR1 and FYEKMQ as CDR2. V and J are truncated by 6 bases and 5 bases respectively, leaving an intervening sequence of 19 bases. The paper's findings and limits, for the study overall: How much clinical and demographic metadata was included differed by source and by participant, and the metadata was provided uncurated.

This TCR was recovered from a woman older than 75 with acute or convalescent COVID-19. Here the chain combines TRBV13 and TRBJ1-2, with no D gene named confidently. The sample comprised peripheral blood. The DNA sequence is given as TGTGCCAGCAGTATGGGTGGAGTCTCCCATTATGGCTACACCTTC. This translates into CASSMGGVSHYGYTF.